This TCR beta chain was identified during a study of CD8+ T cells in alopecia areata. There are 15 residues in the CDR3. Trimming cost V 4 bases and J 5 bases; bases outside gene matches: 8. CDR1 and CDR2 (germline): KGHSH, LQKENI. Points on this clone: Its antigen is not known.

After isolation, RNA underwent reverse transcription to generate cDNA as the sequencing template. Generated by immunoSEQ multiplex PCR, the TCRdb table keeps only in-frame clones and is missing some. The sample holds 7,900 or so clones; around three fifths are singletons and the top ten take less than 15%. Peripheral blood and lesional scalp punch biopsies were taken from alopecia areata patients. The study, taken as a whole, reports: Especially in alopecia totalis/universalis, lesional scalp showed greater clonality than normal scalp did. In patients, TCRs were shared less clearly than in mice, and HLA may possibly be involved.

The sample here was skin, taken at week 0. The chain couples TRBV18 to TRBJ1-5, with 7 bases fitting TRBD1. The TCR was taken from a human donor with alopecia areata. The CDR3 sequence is CASSRGEGQHQPQHF. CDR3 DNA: TGTGCCAGCTCACGGGGGGAGGGACAGCATCAGCCCCAGCATTTT.